Below are 3 T cell receptor beta chains sequenced from a single sample in a study of Graves' ophthalmopathy and Graves' hyperthyroidism. Scientists amplified the TCR beta CDR3 regions from RNA transcripts. In the first round, RT-PCR was carried out with HTBI primers, and a multiplex PCR formed the second round. Via MiXCR, TCRdb re-called the multiplex PCR reads, giving one row per CDR3 protein. The sample lists 500,000 to 600,000 distinct CDR3 sequences; approximately 37% were seen once. Sequencing was performed on peripheral blood or thyroid tissue (not recorded which). The receptors shown here come from an adult man with Graves' hyperthyroidism.

For this clonotype: An end of the junction differs from the germline gene, which may be a read error. This chain connects TRBV24-1 to TRBJ1-2; 8 nucleotides agree with TRBD1. The CDR3 loop spans 14 amino acids. The V gene's germline CDR1 is KGHDR and CDR2 SFDVKD. For the CDR3, the DNA is TGTGCCAGCAGTTACCAGGGGGCAAATTTTGGCTACACCTTC. This sequence encodes CASSYQGANFGYTF.

This clonotype was recorded a few times. The gene calls are TRBV12-3 or TRBV12-4 and TRBJ2-2; 7 bases match TRBD1. V gave up 5 bases and J gave up 2 bases; unmatched junction bases: 8. CDR3 length: 16 residues. The CDR3 DNA reads TGTGCCAGCAGTCCAGACAGGGATACAAACACCGGGGAGCTGTTTTTT. This sequence encodes CASSPDRDTNTGELFF.

The DNA of the CDR3 is TGTGCCAGCAGTTACGAAGGGCGGGGAATCGGCGAAAAACTGTTTTTT. It yields the protein CASSYEGRGIGEKLFF. The chain combines TRBV6-5 with TRBJ1-4; no reliable D call. Germline V gives CDR1 MNHEY, CDR2 SVGAGI. The V and J ends lost 2 bases and 8 bases respectively, with 18 bases between them. The CDR3 extends over 16 amino acids.